This TCR beta chain was sequenced in a study of graft-versus-host responses after intestinal transplantation. The wider study: Grafts that recipients had were multivisceral, liver-intestinal, or isolated intestinal transplants. Study results and caveats: Early post-transplant declines in HvG were associated with peak levels of circulating GvH clones.

The CDR3 totals 17 residues. Germline V gene lookup returns CDR1 LNHDA and CDR2 SQIVND (reference sequence). Germline trimming cut 3 bases from V and 1 base from J; bases unmatched to any gene: 4. Worth noting for this clone: Its antigen is not known.

Here immunoSEQ multiplex PCR was the method, and the copy in TCRdb shows in-frame clones only, minus some. The sample contains 13,000 or so clones, around 85% of which appear only once. V and J are TRBV19 and TRBJ2-1, with 12 bases aligning to TRBD2. The source material was PBMCs, sampled around 290 days after intestinal transplant. The sequence was collected from a human patient who received an intestinal transplant, so some T cells may come from the graft donor. The CDR3 here is CASSMGTSGFSYNEQFF. Here the CDR3 DNA reads TGTGCCAGTAGTATGGGGACTAGCGGGTTTTCCTACAATGAGCAGTTCTTC.